Given below is one TCR beta chain in context. V shed 5 bases, J shed 2 bases, and the junction held 5 bases outside the gene matches. Germline V CDR1 and CDR2: SGHVS, FQNEAQ. The length of the CDR3 is 14 residues. This entry is derived from a study of control samples from healthy donors and cancer patients. Measured with immunoSEQ multiplex PCR; TCRdb has only the in-frame clones, and not every one. The sample has 150,000 or so clones, over 80% seen once. J is TRBJ1-2 and V is TRBV7-8; 7 nucleotides line up with TRBD1. The specimen sequenced was blood. The sequence derives from a woman between 50 and 59 years old in good health. Here the CDR3 DNA reads TGTGCCAGCAGCATTACGGGACAGAACTATGGCTACACCTTC. Its translation: CASSITGQNYGYTF.